The 26 T cell receptor beta chains given below trace back to one sample, sequenced in a study of T cells after yellow fever vaccination. MiXCR, applied by TCRdb to the 5' RACE reads, yields one record per CDR3 protein. The sample records some 96,000 distinct CDR3 sequences, 8.9% being singletons. Material: CD8+ T cells not binding an NS4B(214-222) dextramer, sorted from PBMCs, obtained roughly 14 days after the first yellow fever vaccination. The origin of the receptors is a man aged 18 to 30 who received the YFV17D yellow fever vaccine.

The chain recombines TRBV6-4 with TRBJ2-1; weak D call: TRBD1 (6 bases). V was clipped by 2 bases and J by 6 bases, with 11 bases between them. The CDR3 consists of 14 residues. Germline assignment: CDR1 MRHNA and CDR2 SNTAGT. CDR3 DNA: TGTGCCAGCAGTGACGGGGGCCCCGGCAATGAGCAGTTCTTC. Amino acids: CASSDGGPGNEQFF.

This clonotype was observed at least ten times. The rearrangement links TRBV4-1 to TRBJ2-1, with 8 bases that match TRBD2. Trimming cost V 7 bases and J 5 bases; bases outside gene matches: 16. This CDR3 has 17 residues. Germline V gene lookup returns CDR1 MGHRA and CDR2 YSYEKL. The CDR3 DNA reads TGCGCCAGCAACCTATTCGGGGTAGCGGGGCGAAACAATGAGCAGTTCTTC. Its translation: CASNLFGVAGRNNEQFF.

Many counts were recorded for this clonotype. CDR3 residues: CASSQDTGERYEQYF. The CDR3, as DNA: TGCGCCAGCAGCCAAGACACAGGGGAGCGATACGAGCAGTACTTC. The chain combines TRBV4-3 with TRBJ2-7, with TRBD1 identical over 7 bases. Per the germline V gene, CDR1 is LGHNA and CDR2 is YSLEER. Trimming removed 0 bases from V and 4 bases from J; junction bases left unmatched: 6. The CDR3 totals 15 residues.

This clonotype turned up a few times. V usage is TRBV7-9 and J usage is TRBJ2-5, with D perhaps being TRBD1 or TRBD2 (5 bases each). The V end lost 5 bases, the J end lost 0 bases, and 13 bases lay between the germline ends. Germline CDR1 is SEHNR and CDR2 is FQNEAQ (reference sequence). This CDR3 comprises 15 residues. For the CDR3, the DNA is TGTGCCAGCAGCCCCGAGGGACCGTACCAAGAGACCCAGTACTTC. This codes for CASSPEGPYQETQYF.

V is TRBV21-1 and J is TRBJ2-3; the table calls TRBD1, which could not be checked here. TRBV21-1 is tagged as a pseudogene. The CDR3 runs 15 residues. This CDR3 is CASSTTGGATDTQYF. CDR3 nucleotides: TGTGCCAGCAGCACGACAGGGGGCGCGACAGATACGCAGTATTTT.

This clonotype was recorded many times. This chain joins TRBV6-5 and TRBJ2-6; D ambiguous. The CDR3 covers 16 residues. Looked up from germline, CDR1 is MNHEY and CDR2 is SVGAGI. The V and J ends lost 1 base and 3 bases respectively, with 10 bases between them. CDR3 DNA sequence: TGTGCCAGCAGTTACTGGATTGGCTTTGGGGCCAACGTCCTGACTTTC. Translated: CASSYWIGFGANVLTF.

This clonotype was observed once. A read error may account for a junction end that differs from germline. V usage is TRBV6-5 and J usage is TRBJ1-5; unclear D gene. This CDR3 contains 12 residues. Looked up from germline, CDR1 is MNHEY and CDR2 is SVGAGI. CDR3 protein: CDSSPSYGPQHF. DNA for the CDR3: TGTGACAGCAGTCCCTCTTACGGGCCCCAGCATTTT.

The rearrangement uses TRBV6-5 and TRBJ2-1; 12 nucleotides match TRBD1. The CDR3 runs to 15 residues. With 4 bases clipped from V and 7 bases from J, the junction kept 5 bases outside the gene matches. The germline V gene has CDR1 MNHEY and CDR2 SVGAGI. CDR3 loop: CASSWGQGAGNEQFF. The CDR3 region has the DNA TGTGCCAGCAGTTGGGGACAGGGGGCGGGAAATGAGCAGTTCTTC.

This clonotype was found many times. The rearrangement links TRBV18 to TRBJ2-4; 7 nucleotides agree with TRBD1. The CDR3 loop spans 16 amino acids. The V gene's germline CDR1 is KGHSH and CDR2 LQKENI. The ends lost 3 bases at V and 4 bases at J; junction bases unmatched: 9. CDR3 loop: CASSPPVQTGKNIQYF. CDR3 sequence (DNA): TGTGCCAGCTCACCCCCGGTCCAGACAGGGAAAAACATTCAGTACTTC.

This chain links TRBV4-3 with TRBJ1-2; a weak D match, TRBD1 (5 bases). Trimming shortened V by 3 bases and J by 5 bases, and 13 bases separated the two germline ends. The CDR3 is 14 amino acids. From germline, CDR1 is LGHNA and CDR2 YSLEER. CDR3 coding DNA: TGCGCCAGCAGCCAGACCGGGGCCAAGTATGGCTACACCTTC. Protein sequence: CASSQTGAKYGYTF.

This clonotype appeared a few times. V usage is TRBV23-1 and J usage is TRBJ2-6; no reliable D call. TRBV23-1 is filed as an ORF, its function uncertain. The CDR3 runs to 14 residues. V was trimmed by 4 bases and J by 4 bases, leaving 8 bases between them. The CDR3 region has the DNA TGCGCCAGCAGTCTCCCTGCGGGGGCCAACGTCCTGACTTTC. It specifies CASSLPAGANVLTF.

The genes are TRBV27 and TRBJ2-3, with unresolved D. This CDR3 region has 13 residues. V was shortened by 2 bases and J by 1 base, with 4 bases between the two germline ends. Germline assignment: CDR1 MNHEY and CDR2 SMNVEV (reference sequence). CDR3 in DNA: TGTGCCAGCAGTTTAGGCCGCACAGATACGCAGTATTTT. It translates to CASSLGRTDTQYF.

The rearrangement links TRBV10-2 to TRBJ2-7; D is ambiguous. The V gene lost 2 bases and the J gene lost 6 bases, with 5 bases spanning the gap. The CDR3 length is 11 residues. Per the germline V gene, CDR1 is WSHSY and CDR2 is SAAADI. CDR3 amino acids: CASSEGSEQYF. The CDR3 DNA sequence: TGCGCCAGCAGTGAGGGATCCGAGCAGTACTTC.

J is TRBJ2-1 and V is TRBV5-5; 7 nucleotides line up with TRBD2. This CDR3 has 16 residues. Germline V CDR1 and CDR2: SGHKS, YYEKEE (reference sequence). The V segment lost 4 bases and the J segment 4 bases; nucleotides outside the gene matches: 11. The CDR3 is CASSPYLADAYNEQFF. In DNA form, the CDR3 reads TGTGCCAGCAGCCCCTACCTAGCGGACGCGTACAATGAGCAGTTCTTC.

The V and J genes are TRBV4-3 and TRBJ1-4; no firm D call. The CDR3 runs 16 residues. Germline CDR1 and CDR2: LGHNA and YSLEER. V was trimmed by 4 bases and J by 5 bases, leaving 17 bases between them. The CDR3 protein is CASSLGTGIPNEKLFF. As DNA, the CDR3 is TGCGCCAGCAGCCTCGGAACCGGGATCCCCAATGAAAAACTGTTTTTT.

This clonotype turned up a few times. The chain uses TRBV4-1 and TRBJ2-1, with TRBD2 identical over 7 bases. CDR3 length: 15 amino acids. The germline gives CDR1 MGHRA, CDR2 YSYEKL. Unmatched junction bases numbered 11, after V lost 7 bases and J lost 5 bases. The CDR3 loop is CASKFERGTHNEQFF. The CDR3, as DNA: TGCGCCAGCAAATTTGAGCGGGGAACTCACAATGAGCAGTTCTTC.

This clonotype was counted between two and nine times. The gene calls are TRBV24-1 and TRBJ2-3; D uncertain. The CDR3 is 13 residues long. Germline CDR1 KGHDR, CDR2 SFDVKD. Trimming took off 4 bases at V and 14 bases at J, with 18 bases between the two ends. The CDR3 coding sequence is TGTGCCACCAGTGACCTCTCGGCCCCACGTGCGTATTTT. It translates to CATSDLSAPRAYF.

This clonotype was counted a single time. The gene calls are TRBV3-1 and TRBJ1-1, with a weak D call TRBD1 (6 bases). The V end lost 5 bases, the J end lost 1 base, and 20 bases lay between the germline ends. This CDR3 region has 17 residues. Germline V gene lookup returns CDR1 LGHDT and CDR2 YNNKEL (reference sequence). The CDR3 DNA follows: TGTGCCAGCAGCAAGGACCCGACAGGAAGTCGGAACACTGAAGCTTTCTTT. This sequence encodes CASSKDPTGSRNTEAFF.

This chain connects TRBV9 to TRBJ2-2; no firm D call. Germline lookup yields CDR1 SGDLS and CDR2 YYNGEE. This CDR3 comprises 14 residues. V was shortened by 4 bases and J by 6 bases, with 13 bases between the two germline ends. The CDR3, as DNA: TGTGCCAGCAGCACTCGGGCCGACCCCGGGGAGCTGTTTTTT. Translated, it gives CASSTRADPGELFF.

In its sample, this clonotype was seen a few times. J is TRBJ2-7 and V is TRBV10-3; 7 positions agree with TRBD2. Germline trimming cut 11 bases from V and 1 base from J; bases unmatched to any gene: 5. Germline V gene sequence: CDR1 ENHRY, CDR2 SYGVKD. CDR3 size: 12 residues. The CDR3 bases are TGTGCCGCCGGGGGGACGTCCTACGAGCAGTACTTC. This encodes CAAGGTSYEQYF.

This clonotype turned up a few times. This rearrangement joins TRBV12-3 or TRBV12-4 to TRBJ1-4; D perhaps matches TRBD1 (5 bases). Trimming removed 2 bases from V and 13 bases from J, with 17 bases in between. The CDR3 runs to 14 residues. Here the CDR3 reads CASSLRSLGEGLFF. In nucleotides, the CDR3 is TGTGCCAGCAGTTTAAGGTCGTTGGGGGAAGGACTGTTTTTT.

This rearrangement joins TRBV25-1 to TRBJ2-1, with a possible D match to TRBD1 (5 bases). The CDR3 is 16 amino acids. Trimming took 2 bases from V and 2 from J, leaving 13 bases between them. CDR1 is MGHDK, CDR2 SYGVNS, per germline. CDR3 residues: CASSERGGATYNEQFF. The CDR3 DNA reads as TGTGCCAGCAGTGAAAGGGGTGGGGCGACCTACAATGAGCAGTTCTTC.

This clonotype was picked up a small number of times. The rearrangement uses TRBV29-1 and TRBJ2-7; 15 bases match TRBD2. This CDR3 spans 16 amino acids. Germline trimming cut 4 bases from V and 5 bases from J; bases unmatched to any gene: 9. Per the germline V gene, CDR1 is SQVTM and CDR2 is ANQGSEA. CDR3 nucleotide sequence: TGCAGCGTTGGGGGACTAGCGGGGGGCATGGAGGACGAGCAGTACTTC. It specifies CSVGGLAGGMEDEQYF.

The table lists this clonotype with a few counts. This chain links TRBV11-2 with TRBJ2-7, with 13 bases matching TRBD2. The junction had 10 bases not matched to a gene; V was cut back by 2 bases and J by 0 bases. The germline CDR1 and CDR2 sequences are SGHAT and FQNNGV. The CDR3 has 19 residues. The DNA for the CDR3 is TGTGCCAGCAGCTTACGGAGACTAGCGGGGGGCGCATTCTCCTACGAGCAGTACTTC. It translates to CASSLRRLAGGAFSYEQYF.

J is TRBJ1-6 and V is TRBV21-1. TRBV21-1 is classified as a pseudogene. The CDR3 length is 13 residues. The CDR3 loop is CASRFSYNSPLHF. The CDR3 region has the DNA TGTGCCAGCAGGTTCTCCTATAATTCACCCCTCCACTTT.

There are a few counts of this clonotype. This chain connects TRBV7-2 to TRBJ2-5; 10 bases fit TRBD1. CDR3 length equals 15 residues. From germline, CDR1 is SGHTA and CDR2 FQGNSA. V was pared by 5 bases and J by 2 bases, with 5 bases of the junction left unmatched. In DNA, the CDR3 is TGTGCCAGCAGCGGAAAGGACAGGGGGCAAGAGACCCAGTACTTC. Translation: CASSGKDRGQETQYF.